Listed below are T cell receptor beta chains from one sample, sequenced in a study of T-cell reconstitution after alpha-beta-depleted transplantation in children. TCRdb re-analysed the PCR reads in MiXCR, keeping a single row per CDR3 protein. The top ten clones hold 13% to 15% of a sample with 550,000 to 600,000 distinct CDR3 sequences, roughly 23% of them seen once. The source was PBMCs, mostly from graft donor cells, collected 360 days after TCRalphabeta/CD19-depleted stem cell transplant. These receptors all come from a boy under three years old who had a stem cell transplant for acute myeloid leukemia, so the T cells may come from the graft donor. CDR3s include the opening cysteine and the closing phenylalanine or tryptophan. Fields, in order: CDR3 length, V gene, J gene, CDR3 protein.

15	TRBV27	TRBJ1-2	CASSLRLQGANGYTF
15	TRBV4-1	TRBJ1-4	CASRLVDRTNEKLFF
16	TRBV20-1	TRBJ2-1	CSARDRTAHSYNEQFF
19	TRBV2	TRBJ2-1	CASNKRDIQRDRVYNEQFF
15	TRBV7-9	TRBJ2-5	CASSLFTGGRETQYF
15	TRBV18	TRBJ2-1	CASSPQGSSYNEQFF
13	TRBV4-2	TRBJ1-5	CASSPRINQPQHF
12	TRBV27	TRBJ2-7	CASSEKGREQYF
15	TRBV4-1	TRBJ2-1	CASRRRGEGYNEQFF
15	TRBV6-2/TRBV6-3	TRBJ1-5	CASRDSWLSNQPQHF
16	TRBV11-3	TRBJ2-1	CASSSLAQSSYNEQFF
13	TRBV12-3/TRBV12-4	TRBJ2-1	CASSQGFYNEQFF
13	TRBV18	TRBJ2-5	CASSRSQQETQYF
14	TRBV6-2/TRBV6-3	TRBJ2-7	CASSYEGNSYEQYF
18	TRBV12-3/TRBV12-4	TRBJ2-3	CASSLLAGGLGATDTQYF
16	TRBV6-5	TRBJ2-5	CASSYGTSGGIETQYF